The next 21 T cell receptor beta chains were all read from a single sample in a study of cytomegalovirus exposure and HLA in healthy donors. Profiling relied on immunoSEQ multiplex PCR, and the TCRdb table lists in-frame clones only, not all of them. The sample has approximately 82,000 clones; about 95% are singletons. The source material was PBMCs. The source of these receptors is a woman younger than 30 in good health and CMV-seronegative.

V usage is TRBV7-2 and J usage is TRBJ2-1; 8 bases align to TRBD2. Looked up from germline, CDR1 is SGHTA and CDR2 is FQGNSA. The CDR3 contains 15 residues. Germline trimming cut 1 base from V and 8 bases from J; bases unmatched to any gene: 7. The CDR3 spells CASSLVAGLGDEQFF. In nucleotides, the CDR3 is TGTGCCAGCAGCTTAGTAGCGGGATTAGGGGATGAGCAGTTCTTC. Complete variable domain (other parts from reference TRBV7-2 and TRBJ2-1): GAGVSQSPSNKVTEKGKDVELRCDPISGHTALYWYRQSLGQGLEFLIYFQGNSAPDKSGLPSDRFSAERTGGSVSTLTIQRTQQEDSAVYLCASSLVAGLGDEQFFGPGTRLTVL.

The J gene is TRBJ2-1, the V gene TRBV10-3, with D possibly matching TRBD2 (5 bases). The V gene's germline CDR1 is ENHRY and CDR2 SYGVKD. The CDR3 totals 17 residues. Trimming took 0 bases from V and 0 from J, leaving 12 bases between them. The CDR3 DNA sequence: TGTGCCATCAGTGAGTCGCGGGCCGGAATCTCCTACAATGAGCAGTTCTTC. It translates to CAISESRAGISYNEQFF.

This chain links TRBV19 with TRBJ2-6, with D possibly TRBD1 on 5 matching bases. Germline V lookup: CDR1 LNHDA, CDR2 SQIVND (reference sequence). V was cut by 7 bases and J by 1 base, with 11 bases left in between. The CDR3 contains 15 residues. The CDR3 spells CASISGWSGANVLTF. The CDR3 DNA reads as TGTGCCAGTATTTCAGGGTGGTCTGGGGCCAACGTCCTGACTTTC.

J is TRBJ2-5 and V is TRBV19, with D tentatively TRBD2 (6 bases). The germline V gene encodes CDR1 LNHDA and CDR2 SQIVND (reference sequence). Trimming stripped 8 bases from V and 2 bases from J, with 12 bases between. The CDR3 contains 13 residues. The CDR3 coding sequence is TGTGCCAGTGGAGGGACGGAACAAGAGACCCAGTACTTC. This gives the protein CASGGTEQETQYF.

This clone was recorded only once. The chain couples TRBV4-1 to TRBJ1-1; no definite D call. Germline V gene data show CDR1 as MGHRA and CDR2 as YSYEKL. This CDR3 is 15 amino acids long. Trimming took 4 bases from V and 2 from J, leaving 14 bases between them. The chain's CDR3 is CASSPTEAVNTEAFF. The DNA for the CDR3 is TGCGCCAGCAGCCCAACCGAGGCCGTAAACACTGAAGCTTTCTTT.

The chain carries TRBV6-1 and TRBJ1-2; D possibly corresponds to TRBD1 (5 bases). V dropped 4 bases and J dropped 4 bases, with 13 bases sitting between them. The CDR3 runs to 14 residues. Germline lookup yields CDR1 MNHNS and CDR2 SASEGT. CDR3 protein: CASSAWGSFYGYTF. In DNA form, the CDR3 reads TGTGCCAGCAGTGCCTGGGGCAGCTTCTATGGCTACACCTTC.

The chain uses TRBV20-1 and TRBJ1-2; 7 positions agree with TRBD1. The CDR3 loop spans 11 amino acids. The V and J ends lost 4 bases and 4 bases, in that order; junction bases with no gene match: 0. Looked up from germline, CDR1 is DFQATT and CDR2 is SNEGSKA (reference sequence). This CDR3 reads CSATGGYGYTF. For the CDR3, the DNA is TGCAGTGCTACAGGGGGCTATGGCTACACCTTC.

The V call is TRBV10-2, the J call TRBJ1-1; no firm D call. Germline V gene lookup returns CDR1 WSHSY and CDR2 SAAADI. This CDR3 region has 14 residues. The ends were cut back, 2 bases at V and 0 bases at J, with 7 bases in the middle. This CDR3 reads CASSEVGVNTEAFF. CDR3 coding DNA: TGCGCCAGCAGTGAGGTCGGGGTGAACACTGAAGCTTTCTTT.

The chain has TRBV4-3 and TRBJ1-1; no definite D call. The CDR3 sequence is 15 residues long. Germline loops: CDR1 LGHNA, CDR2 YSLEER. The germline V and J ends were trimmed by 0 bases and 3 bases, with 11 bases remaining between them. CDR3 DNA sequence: TGCGCCAGCAGCCAAGACAGACATGTGGACACTGAAGCTTTCTTT. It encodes CASSQDRHVDTEAFF.

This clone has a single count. CDR3: CASSLAGDGSYNEQFF. The CDR3 bases are TGCGCCAGCAGCTTGGCCGGAGACGGGAGCTACAATGAGCAGTTCTTC. This chain joins TRBV5-1 and TRBJ2-1; possible D gene TRBD2, 6 bases. The CDR3 totals 16 residues. Germline lookup yields CDR1 SGHRS and CDR2 YFSETQ. Trimming took 0 bases from V and 3 from J, leaving 13 bases between them.

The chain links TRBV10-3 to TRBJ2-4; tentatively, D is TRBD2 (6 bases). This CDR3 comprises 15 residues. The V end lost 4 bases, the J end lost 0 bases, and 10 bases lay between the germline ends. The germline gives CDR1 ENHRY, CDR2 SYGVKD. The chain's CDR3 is CAISAGEIAKNIQYF. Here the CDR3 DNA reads TGTGCCATCAGTGCGGGGGAGATAGCCAAAAACATTCAGTACTTC.

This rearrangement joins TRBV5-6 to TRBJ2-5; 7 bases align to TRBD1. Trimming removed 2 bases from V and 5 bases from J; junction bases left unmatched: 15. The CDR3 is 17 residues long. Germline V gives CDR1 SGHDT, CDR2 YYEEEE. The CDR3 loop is CASSFRRPRGRGETQYF. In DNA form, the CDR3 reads TGTGCCAGCAGCTTCAGACGGCCGAGGGGGCGCGGGGAGACCCAGTACTTC.

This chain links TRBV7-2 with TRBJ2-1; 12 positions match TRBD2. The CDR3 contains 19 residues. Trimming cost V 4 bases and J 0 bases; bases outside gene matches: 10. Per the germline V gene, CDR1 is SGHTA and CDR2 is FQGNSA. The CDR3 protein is CASSSAGTSGLSSYNEQFF. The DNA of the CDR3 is TGTGCCAGCAGCTCCGCCGGGACTAGCGGGTTAAGCTCCTACAATGAGCAGTTCTTC.

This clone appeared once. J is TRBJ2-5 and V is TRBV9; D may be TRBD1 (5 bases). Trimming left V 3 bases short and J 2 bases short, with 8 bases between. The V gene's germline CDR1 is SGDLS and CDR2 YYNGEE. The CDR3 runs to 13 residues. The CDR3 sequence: CASSDRWQETQYF. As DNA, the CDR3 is TGTGCCAGCAGCGACAGGTGGCAAGAGACCCAGTACTTC.

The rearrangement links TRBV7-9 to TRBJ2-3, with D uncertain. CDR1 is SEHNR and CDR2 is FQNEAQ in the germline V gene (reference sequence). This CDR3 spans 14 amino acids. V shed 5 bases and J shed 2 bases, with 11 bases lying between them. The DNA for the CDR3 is TGTGCCAGCAGCGCCCGGGTGGTCACAGATACGCAGTATTTT. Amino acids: CASSARVVTDTQYF. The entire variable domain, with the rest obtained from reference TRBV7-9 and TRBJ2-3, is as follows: DTGVSQNPRHKITKRGQNVTFRCDPISEHNRLYWYRQTLGQGPEFLTYFQNEAQLEKSRLLSDRFSAERPKGSFSTLEIQRTEQGDSAMYLCASSARVVTDTQYFGPGTRLTVL.

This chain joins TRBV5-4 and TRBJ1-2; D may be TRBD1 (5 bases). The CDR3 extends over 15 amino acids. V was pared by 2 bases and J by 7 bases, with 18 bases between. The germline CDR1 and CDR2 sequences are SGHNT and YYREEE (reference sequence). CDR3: CASSFGRVYSGGYTF. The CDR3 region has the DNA TGTGCCAGCAGCTTCGGCAGGGTTTATTCGGGTGGCTACACCTTC.

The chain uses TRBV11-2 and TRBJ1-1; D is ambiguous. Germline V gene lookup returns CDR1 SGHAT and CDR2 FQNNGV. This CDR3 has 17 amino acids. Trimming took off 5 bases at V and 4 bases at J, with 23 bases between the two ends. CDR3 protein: CASSHLKGEGGSTEAFF. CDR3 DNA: TGTGCCAGCAGCCATTTGAAGGGAGAGGGTGGAAGCACTGAAGCTTTCTTT. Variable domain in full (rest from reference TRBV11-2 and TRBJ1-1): EAGVAQSPRYKIIEKRQSVAFWCNPISGHATLYWYQQILGQGPKLLIQFQNNGVVDDSQLPKDRFSAERLKGVDSTLKIQPAKLEDSAVYLCASSHLKGEGGSTEAFFGQGTRLTVV.

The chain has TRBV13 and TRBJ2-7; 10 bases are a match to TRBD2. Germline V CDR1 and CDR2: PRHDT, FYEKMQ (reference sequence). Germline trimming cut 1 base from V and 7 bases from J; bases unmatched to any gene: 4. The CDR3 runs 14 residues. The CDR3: CASSLEGSGREQYF. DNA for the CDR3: TGTGCCAGCAGCTTAGAGGGTAGCGGGAGGGAGCAGTACTTC.

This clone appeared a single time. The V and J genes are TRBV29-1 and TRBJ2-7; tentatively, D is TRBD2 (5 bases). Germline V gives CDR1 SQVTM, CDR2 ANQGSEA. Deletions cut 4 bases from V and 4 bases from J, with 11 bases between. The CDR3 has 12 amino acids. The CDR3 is CSVGSRDYEQYF. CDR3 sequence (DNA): TGCAGCGTTGGTTCACGGGATTACGAGCAGTACTTC.

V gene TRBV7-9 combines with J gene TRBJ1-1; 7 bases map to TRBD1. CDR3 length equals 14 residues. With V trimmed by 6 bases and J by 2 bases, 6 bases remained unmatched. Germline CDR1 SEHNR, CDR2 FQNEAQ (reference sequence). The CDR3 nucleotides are TGTGCCAGCAGGGAGGGGGCCCTTAACACTGAAGCTTTCTTT. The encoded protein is CASREGALNTEAFF.

The DNA for the CDR3 is TGTGCCAGCAGCTTACTGGGACTGGACGTGGAGACCCAGTACTTC. Residues: CASSLLGLDVETQYF. This chain connects TRBV7-8 to TRBJ2-5, with D possibly matching TRBD2 (6 bases). CDR3 length: 15 residues. Trimming took off 2 bases at V and 5 bases at J, with 15 bases between the two ends. CDR1 and CDR2 (germline): SGHVS, FQNEAQ.